This T cell receptor (beta chain) was sequenced for a study of blood T cell repertoires in COVID-19. Across the study: COVID-19 samples from acute and convalescent phases originated in the United States, Italy and Spain. Sample material is recorded as cDNA or gDNA derived from T cells, B-cell-depleted T cells, or PBMCs.

In germline, CDR1 is KGHSH, CDR2 LQKENI. Trimming removed 3 bases from V and 3 bases from J; junction bases left unmatched: 16. The CDR3 sequence is 18 residues long. The authors' processing: Reference gene primer amplification gave estimated nucleated cell counts. The method was immunoSEQ multiplex PCR; TCRdb's version includes in-frame clones alone and lacks a portion of them. V, J and clone size were drawn from that table, and D and trimming were deduced from the DNA. Found here are 150,000 to 200,000 clones, approximately 91% of them singletons; the top ten hold roughly 2%. The receptor was derived from a man aged 18-30 years with acute or convalescent COVID-19. The sequencing input was peripheral blood. The chain has TRBV18 and TRBJ1-2; TRBD1 matches at 7 bases. The CDR3 here is CASSPISPTGNRDYGYTF. The CDR3 nucleotides read TGTGCCAGCTCACCTATCTCTCCGACAGGGAATAGGGACTATGGCTACACCTTC. Drawing the rest from reference TRBV18 and TRBJ1-2, the complete variable domain is NAGVMQNPRHLVRRRGQEARLRCSPMKGHSHVYWYRQLPEEGLKFMVYLQKENIIDESGMPKERFSAEFPKEGPSILRIQQVVRGDSAAYFCASSPISPTGNRDYGYTFGSGTRLTVV.